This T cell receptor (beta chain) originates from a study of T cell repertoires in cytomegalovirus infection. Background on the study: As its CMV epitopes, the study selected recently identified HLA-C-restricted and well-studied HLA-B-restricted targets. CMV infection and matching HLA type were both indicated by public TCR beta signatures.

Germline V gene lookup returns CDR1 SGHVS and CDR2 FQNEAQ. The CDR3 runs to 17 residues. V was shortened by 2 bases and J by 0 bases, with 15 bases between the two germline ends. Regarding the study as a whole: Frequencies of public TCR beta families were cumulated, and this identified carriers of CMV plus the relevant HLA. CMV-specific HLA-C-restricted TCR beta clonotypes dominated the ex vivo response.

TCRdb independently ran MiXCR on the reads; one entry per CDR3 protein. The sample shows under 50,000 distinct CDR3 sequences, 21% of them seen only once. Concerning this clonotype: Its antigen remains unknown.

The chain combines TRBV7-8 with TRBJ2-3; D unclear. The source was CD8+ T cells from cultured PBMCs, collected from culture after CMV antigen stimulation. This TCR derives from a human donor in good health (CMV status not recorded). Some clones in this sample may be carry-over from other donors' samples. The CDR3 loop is CASSLKPRQVSTDTQYF. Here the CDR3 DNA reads TGTGCCAGCAGCTTAAAGCCTAGACAAGTAAGCACAGATACGCAGTATTTT.